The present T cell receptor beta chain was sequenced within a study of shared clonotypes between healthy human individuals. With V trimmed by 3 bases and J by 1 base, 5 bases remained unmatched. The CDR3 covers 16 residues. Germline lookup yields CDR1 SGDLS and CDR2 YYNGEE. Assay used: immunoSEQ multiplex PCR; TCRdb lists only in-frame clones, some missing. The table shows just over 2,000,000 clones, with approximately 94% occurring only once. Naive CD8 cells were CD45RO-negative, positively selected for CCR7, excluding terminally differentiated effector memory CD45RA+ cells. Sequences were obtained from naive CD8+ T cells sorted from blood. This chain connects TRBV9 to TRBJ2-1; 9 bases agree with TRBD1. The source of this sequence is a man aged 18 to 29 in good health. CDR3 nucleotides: TGTGCCAGCAGCGACCTGGGACAGGGATCCTACAATGAGCAGTTCTTC. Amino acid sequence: CASSDLGQGSYNEQFF.